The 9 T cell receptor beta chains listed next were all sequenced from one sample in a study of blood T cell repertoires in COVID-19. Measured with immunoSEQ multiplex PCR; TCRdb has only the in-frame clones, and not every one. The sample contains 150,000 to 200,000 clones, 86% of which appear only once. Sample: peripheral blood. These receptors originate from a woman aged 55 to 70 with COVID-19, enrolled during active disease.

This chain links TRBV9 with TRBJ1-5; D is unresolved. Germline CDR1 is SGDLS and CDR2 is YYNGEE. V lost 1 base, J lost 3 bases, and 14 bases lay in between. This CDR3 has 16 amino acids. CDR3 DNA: TGTGCCAGCAGCGTAAAAACCAGGCCAAACAATCAGCCCCAGCATTTT. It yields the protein CASSVKTRPNNQPQHF.

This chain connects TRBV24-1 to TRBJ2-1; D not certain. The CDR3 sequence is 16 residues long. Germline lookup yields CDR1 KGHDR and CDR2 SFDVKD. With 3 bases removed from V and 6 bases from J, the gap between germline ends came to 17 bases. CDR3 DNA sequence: TGTGCCACCAGTGATCCTTATGGGTCGGGTATCAATGAGCAGTTCTTC. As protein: CATSDPYGSGINEQFF.

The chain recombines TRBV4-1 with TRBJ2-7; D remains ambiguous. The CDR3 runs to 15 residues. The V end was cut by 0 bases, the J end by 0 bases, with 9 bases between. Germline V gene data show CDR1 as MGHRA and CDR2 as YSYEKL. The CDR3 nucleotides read TGCGCCAGCAGCCAAGAGCCCTATGACTCCTACGAGCAGTACTTC. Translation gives CASSQEPYDSYEQYF.

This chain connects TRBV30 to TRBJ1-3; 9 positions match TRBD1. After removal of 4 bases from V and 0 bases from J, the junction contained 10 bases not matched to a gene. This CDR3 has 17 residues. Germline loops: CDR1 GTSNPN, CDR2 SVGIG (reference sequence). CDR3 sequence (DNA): TGTGCCTGGACTTTTCCCGGGACAGGGAGCTCTGGAAACACCATATATTTT. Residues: CAWTFPGTGSSGNTIYF. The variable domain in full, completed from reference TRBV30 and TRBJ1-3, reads SQTIHQWPATLVQPVGSPLSLECTVEGTSNPNLYWYRQAAGRGLQLLFYSVGIGQISSEVPQNLSASRPQDRQFILSSKKLLLSDSGFYLCAWTFPGTGSSGNTIYFGEGSWLTVV.

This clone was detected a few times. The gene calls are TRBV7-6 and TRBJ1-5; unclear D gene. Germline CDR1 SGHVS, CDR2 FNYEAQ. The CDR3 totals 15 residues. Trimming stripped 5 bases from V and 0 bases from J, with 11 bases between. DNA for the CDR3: TGTGCCAGCAGCCTAGACGGTTATAGCAATCAGCCCCAGCATTTT. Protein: CASSLDGYSNQPQHF.

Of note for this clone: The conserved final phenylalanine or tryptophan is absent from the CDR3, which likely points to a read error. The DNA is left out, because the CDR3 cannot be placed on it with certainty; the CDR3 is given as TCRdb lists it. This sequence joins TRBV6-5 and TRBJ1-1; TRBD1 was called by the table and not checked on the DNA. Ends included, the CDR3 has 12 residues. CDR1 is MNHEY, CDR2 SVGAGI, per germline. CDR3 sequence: CASSTGTASALV.

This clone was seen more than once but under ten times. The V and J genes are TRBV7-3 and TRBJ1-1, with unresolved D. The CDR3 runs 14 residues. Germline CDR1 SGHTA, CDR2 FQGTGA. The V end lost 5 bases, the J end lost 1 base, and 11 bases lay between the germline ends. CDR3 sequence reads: CASSLGLSNTEAFF. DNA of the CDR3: TGTGCCAGCAGCCTGGGCCTTTCGAACACTGAAGCTTTCTTT. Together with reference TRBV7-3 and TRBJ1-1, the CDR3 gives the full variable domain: GAGVSQTPSNKVTEKGKYVELRCDPISGHTALYWYRQSLGQGPEFLIYFQGTGAADDSGLPNDRFFAVRPEGSVSTLKIQRTERGDSAVYLCASSLGLSNTEAFFGQGTRLTVV.

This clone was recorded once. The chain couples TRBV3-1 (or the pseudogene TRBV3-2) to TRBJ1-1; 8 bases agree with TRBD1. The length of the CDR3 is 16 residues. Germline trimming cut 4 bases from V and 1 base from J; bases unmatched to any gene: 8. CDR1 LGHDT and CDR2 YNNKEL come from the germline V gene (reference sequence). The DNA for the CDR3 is TGTGCCAGCAGCCGCAGGACAGGGATGGCGAACACTGAAGCTTTCTTT. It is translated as CASSRRTGMANTEAFF.

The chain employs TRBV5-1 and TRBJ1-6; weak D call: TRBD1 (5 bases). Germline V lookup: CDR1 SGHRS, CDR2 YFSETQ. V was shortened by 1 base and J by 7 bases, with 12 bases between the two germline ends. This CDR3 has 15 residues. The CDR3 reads CASSLTQAGNSPLHF. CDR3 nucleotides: TGCGCCAGCAGCTTGACACAGGCAGGGAATTCACCCCTCCACTTT.